This section outlines one T cell receptor beta chain sequence together with its context. Method: immunoSEQ multiplex PCR; TCRdb's copy keeps in-frame clones and lacks some. Altogether 95,000 to 100,000 clones are present, about 87% being singletons, with the ten largest covering roughly 10%. The CDR3 consists of 14 residues. The V segment lost 0 bases and the J segment 3 bases; nucleotides outside the gene matches: 2. CDR1 is SGHRS, CDR2 YFSETQ, per germline. The record originates from a study of T cell responses to AZD1222 COVID-19 vaccine. The input for sequencing was peripheral blood, taken 28 days after the second AZD1222 dose. The TCR was taken from an adult who received the AZD1222 COVID-19 vaccine. The chain recombines TRBV5-1 with TRBJ2-7, with TRBD2 matching 8 bases. The CDR3 region is CASSLAGGDYEQYF. The CDR3 DNA follows: TGCGCCAGCAGCTTGGCGGGAGGGGACTACGAGCAGTACTTC.